This TCR beta chain was obtained from a study of cytomegalovirus exposure and HLA in healthy donors. Study findings and constraints: Later analysis suggested most CMV-associated TCR beta chains were HLA-restricted. The authors considered a cluster of highly shared sequence variants likely to be a sequencing artifact.

Donors showed nominal health when sampled, although they likely had unrecorded immune exposures. Trimming took 0 bases from V and 6 from J; bases not matched to a gene: 3. Germline V lookup: CDR1 SGDLS, CDR2 YYNGEE. The CDR3 covers 13 residues. Primers: 60 Vbeta forward and 13 Jbeta reverse. Profiled with immunoSEQ multiplex PCR; TCRdb holds only in-frame clones, not every one. The sample lists 110,000 or so clones, roughly 79% occurring once. Remarks on this clone: What it binds is unknown.

Sequencing used PBMCs. The chain recombines TRBV9 with TRBJ2-7; 7 bases align to TRBD2. This clonotype was obtained from a woman in her thirties or forties in good health and CMV-seronegative. CDR3 in amino acids: CASSVEAGFEQYF. The CDR3, as DNA: TGTGCCAGCAGCGTAGAAGCGGGGTTCGAGCAGTACTTC.